One and the same sample provided the 29 T cell receptor beta chains below, sequenced in a study of control samples from healthy donors and cancer patients. Method: immunoSEQ multiplex PCR; TCRdb's copy keeps in-frame clones and lacks some. The sample contains over 150,000 clones, 94% of which appear only once. The sample consisted of PBMCs. The source of these receptors is a man aged 55-75 years with colorectal cancer.

CDR3 in amino acids: CAWKGMGNTIYF. The DNA for the CDR3 is TGTGCCTGGAAAGGGATGGGAAACACCATATATTTT. V and J are TRBV30 and TRBJ1-3; D is ambiguous. The CDR3 is made up of 12 amino acids. V lost 4 bases, J lost 4 bases, and 8 bases lay in between. CDR1 and CDR2 from the germline V gene are GTSNPN and SVGIG (reference sequence).

This chain links TRBV5-4 with TRBJ1-3, with TRBD1 as a possible D gene (5 bases). The V end lost 0 bases, the J end lost 2 bases, and 9 bases lay between the germline ends. Germline values: CDR1 SGHNT, CDR2 YYREEE (reference sequence). This CDR3 is built from 15 residues. The CDR3 sequence is CASSLGGSAGNTIYF. CDR3 DNA sequence: TGTGCCAGCAGCTTGGGGGGGTCCGCTGGAAACACCATATATTTT.

The chain is built from TRBV6-5 and TRBJ1-2; 7 positions match TRBD1. Germline V gene sequence: CDR1 MNHEY, CDR2 SVGAGI. Germline trimming cut 6 bases from V and 4 bases from J; bases unmatched to any gene: 8. The CDR3 is 14 residues long. The DNA for the CDR3 is TGTGCCAGCAGCCTCGACAGGGAACGCTATGGCTACACCTTC. Residues: CASSLDRERYGYTF.

The rearrangement links TRBV7-8 to TRBJ1-1, with a possible D match to TRBD1 (5 bases). This CDR3 is built from 16 residues. Germline V lookup: CDR1 SGHVS, CDR2 FQNEAQ. Trimming pared 0 bases from V and 2 bases from J, leaving 13 bases between. The CDR3 is CASSLAVNGANTEAFF. CDR3 nucleotide sequence: TGTGCCAGCAGCTTAGCCGTCAATGGGGCTAACACTGAAGCTTTCTTT.

V gene TRBV11-2 combines with J gene TRBJ1-2; unclear D gene. Trimming shortened V by 1 base and J by 4 bases, and 13 bases separated the two germline ends. The CDR3 sequence is 15 residues long. Germline CDR1 SGHAT, CDR2 FQNNGV. CDR3 bases: TGTGCCAGCAGCTTAGGGGCAGTGAGAACCTATGGCTACACCTTC. Translating it yields CASSLGAVRTYGYTF.

The chain uses TRBV30 and TRBJ2-3; D gene unclear. The CDR3 consists of 12 residues. Trimming removed 0 bases from V and 6 bases from J, with 7 bases in between. Germline lookup yields CDR1 GTSNPN and CDR2 SVGIG (reference sequence). CDR3 residues: CAWSVGRDTQYF. Written as DNA, the CDR3 is TGTGCCTGGAGTGTCGGGCGGGATACGCAGTATTTT.

Concerning this clone: The same CDR3 arises from other DNA sequences in this sample as well. The rearrangement links TRBV12-3 or TRBV12-4 to TRBJ2-5; D unclear. This CDR3 is 11 amino acids long. The V and J ends lost 3 bases and 5 bases respectively, with 4 bases between them. The CDR3 sequence is CASSFGETQYF. The CDR3, as DNA: TGTGCCAGCAGTTTTGGTGAGACCCAGTACTTC.

In the case of this clone: The sample has other DNA sequences that encode this CDR3 too. The chain recombines TRBV3-1 (or the pseudogene TRBV3-2) with TRBJ1-1; possible D gene TRBD1, 5 bases. The CDR3 is 12 amino acids. The V end lost 3 bases, the J end lost 5 bases, and 7 bases lay between the germline ends. Germline V gene data show CDR1 as LGHDT and CDR2 as YNNKEL (reference sequence). CDR3 DNA sequence: TGTGCCAGCAGCCATGGGGCTACTGAAGCTTTCTTT. Translating gives CASSHGATEAFF.

This clone was observed a single time. The gene calls are TRBV5-8 and TRBJ2-3, with 7 positions matching TRBD2. Trimming took 4 bases from V and 2 from J; bases not matched to a gene: 7. Per germline, CDR1 SGHTS and CDR2 YDEGEE. The CDR3 loop spans 15 amino acids. CDR3 sequence (DNA): TGTGCCAGCAGCGGCGGACGGGGGGACACAGATACGCAGTATTTT. Protein product: CASSGGRGDTDTQYF.

The chain uses TRBV7-2 and TRBJ2-3; D gene uncertain. The V end was cut by 5 bases, the J end by 0 bases, with 3 bases between. This CDR3 comprises 12 residues. Per germline, CDR1 SGHTA and CDR2 FQGNSA. CDR3 loop: CASSTSTDTQYF. CDR3 DNA: TGTGCCAGCAGCACAAGCACAGATACGCAGTATTTT.

The chain is built from TRBV3-1 (or the pseudogene TRBV3-2) and TRBJ1-1; no firm D call. Germline V gives CDR1 LGHDT, CDR2 YNNKEL (reference sequence). The CDR3 extends over 13 amino acids. The germline V and J ends were trimmed by 6 bases and 0 bases, with 8 bases remaining between them. DNA for the CDR3: TGTGCCAGCAGACCCTCGGTGAACACTGAAGCTTTCTTT. This encodes CASRPSVNTEAFF.

The chain employs TRBV6-6 and TRBJ2-4, with 8 bases that match TRBD2. V dropped 5 bases and J dropped 0; count of bases not matched to a gene: 6. CDR3 length: 16 residues. In germline, CDR1 is MNHNY, CDR2 SVGAGI (reference sequence). The CDR3 DNA reads as TGTGCCAGCAGTAACCGGGGGGGGCTAGCCAAAAACATTCAGTACTTC. Translating gives CASSNRGGLAKNIQYF.

The chain employs TRBV15 and TRBJ2-4, with 7 bases fitting TRBD2. This CDR3 is built from 15 residues. The V segment lost 5 bases and the J segment 3 bases; nucleotides outside the gene matches: 7. Germline V CDR1 and CDR2: LNHNV, YYDKDF (reference sequence). CDR3 nucleotides: TGTGCCACCAGCCCTGGTGGGGGGGGCAAAAACATTCAGTACTTC. Encoded protein: CATSPGGGGKNIQYF.

This chain uses TRBV5-8 with TRBJ1-6; 8 bases are a match to TRBD1. The V and J ends lost 3 bases and 10 bases, in that order; junction bases with no gene match: 12. This CDR3 is 16 amino acids long. Germline CDR1 is SGHTS and CDR2 is YDEGEE. CDR3: CASSSGQGLFGSPLHF. In DNA form, the CDR3 reads TGTGCCAGCAGCTCAGGACAGGGATTATTTGGGTCACCCCTCCACTTT.

This rearrangement joins TRBV27 to TRBJ1-6; D is undetermined. Germline-derived CDR1 and CDR2 are MNHEY and SMNVEV (reference sequence). The length of the CDR3 is 17 residues. Trimming cost V 5 bases and J 0 bases, with 14 bases left between them. The CDR3 reads CASSRLDARSYNSPLHF. The CDR3 region has the DNA TGTGCCAGCAGTCGCTTGGACGCCCGCTCCTATAATTCACCCCTCCACTTT.

This clone was seen more than once but under ten times. The V call is TRBV5-4, the J call TRBJ2-3; a possible D gene is TRBD1 (6 bases). V shed 3 bases and J shed 6 bases, with 14 bases lying between them. This CDR3 has 14 residues. CDR1 is SGHNT and CDR2 is YYREEE in the germline V gene (reference sequence). The CDR3 loop is CASSSTQDRDTQYF. The DNA for the CDR3 is TGTGCCAGCAGCTCGACCCAAGACAGGGATACGCAGTATTTT.

The rearrangement uses TRBV18 and TRBJ2-6; D is ambiguous. The V end lost 3 bases, the J end lost 4 bases, and 10 bases lay between the germline ends. Germline CDR1 is KGHSH and CDR2 is LQKENI. The CDR3 covers 15 residues. CDR3 DNA sequence: TGTGCCAGCTCACCGACCCCAGAGGGGGCCAACGTCCTGACTTTC. Protein: CASSPTPEGANVLTF.

The chain is built from TRBV3-1 (or the pseudogene TRBV3-2) and TRBJ1-1; no reliable D call. This CDR3 contains 14 residues. Germline V CDR1 and CDR2: LGHDT, YNNKEL (reference sequence). The V and J ends lost 4 bases and 6 bases respectively, with 15 bases between them. CDR3 bases: TGTGCCAGCAGCCGCTTTGTAGGGATCGCTGAAGCTTTCTTT. Amino acid sequence: CASSRFVGIAEAFF.

The chain employs TRBV7-9 and TRBJ1-6; 8 bases align to TRBD1. J gave up 8 bases and V 3 bases, and 3 bases lay outside the gene matches. Germline values: CDR1 SEHNR, CDR2 FQNEAQ (reference sequence). The CDR3 consists of 14 residues. The CDR3 is CASSFRQGHSPLHF. CDR3 in DNA: TGTGCCAGCAGCTTTAGACAGGGGCATTCACCCCTCCACTTT. Full variable domain (missing parts from reference TRBV7-9 and TRBJ1-6): DTGVSQNPRHKITKRGQNVTFRCDPISEHNRLYWYRQTLGQGPEFLTYFQNEAQLEKSRLLSDRFSAERPKGSFSTLEIQRTEQGDSAMYLCASSFRQGHSPLHFGNGTRLTVT.

The chain couples TRBV9 to TRBJ2-7; D perhaps matches TRBD1 (5 bases). V was trimmed by 0 bases and J by 0 bases, leaving 10 bases between them. The CDR3 consists of 15 residues. Germline V CDR1 and CDR2: SGDLS, YYNGEE. Here the CDR3 DNA reads TGTGCCAGCAGCGTAGGGCAGGACACCTCCTACGAGCAGTACTTC. This codes for CASSVGQDTSYEQYF.

The DNA for the CDR3 is TGTGCCACTAGCTCGGGGGCTACCTACGAGCAGTACTTC. Protein product: CATSSGATYEQYF. The rearrangement joins TRBV6-5 to TRBJ2-7; D may correspond to TRBD1 or TRBD2 (6 bases each). Between the trimmed V and J ends, which lost 10 bases and 2 bases, there was a span of 15 bases. Germline V lookup: CDR1 MNHEY, CDR2 SVGAGI. The CDR3 spans 13 residues.

In its sample, this clone was seen once. V usage is TRBV12-3 or TRBV12-4 and J usage is TRBJ1-5; weak D call: TRBD1 (5 bases). This CDR3 is built from 13 residues. Trimming took 6 bases from V and 4 from J, leaving 10 bases between them. The CDR3 loop reads CASSGQGNQPQHF. Written as DNA, the CDR3 is TGTGCCAGCAGCGGCCAGGGTAATCAGCCCCAGCATTTT.

The gene calls are TRBV5-1 and TRBJ2-6; 8 positions match TRBD1. CDR1 and CDR2 from the germline V gene are SGHRS and YFSETQ. J was trimmed by 0 bases and V by 3 bases; bases with no gene match: 5. The CDR3 contains 17 residues. The CDR3 loop reads CASSWGTGLSGANVLTF. The CDR3 DNA is TGCGCCAGCAGCTGGGGGACAGGACTCTCTGGGGCCAACGTCCTGACTTTC.

The J gene is TRBJ2-5, the V gene TRBV2; either TRBD1 or TRBD2 may fit D (5 bases each). Trimming left V 4 bases short and J 5 bases short, with 14 bases between. CDR1 SNHLY and CDR2 FYNNEI come from the germline V gene. The CDR3 has 14 residues. The CDR3 spells CASSVGTFWETQYF. The DNA of the CDR3 is TGTGCCAGCAGTGTTGGGACCTTTTGGGAGACCCAGTACTTC.

The chain recombines TRBV30 with TRBJ1-2; D gene ambiguous. This CDR3 comprises 13 residues. The germline V and J ends were trimmed by 2 bases and 4 bases, with 11 bases remaining between them. Looked up from germline, CDR1 is GTSNPN and CDR2 is SVGIG (reference sequence). The CDR3 coding sequence is TGTGCCTGGAGTCTAGGGTCCCCCTATGGCTACACCTTC. It translates to CAWSLGSPYGYTF.

The count of this clone is one. The rearrangement joins TRBV7-2 to TRBJ2-5, with 9 bases lining up with TRBD2. CDR1 SGHTA and CDR2 FQGNSA come from the germline V gene. The trim removed 5 bases at V and 0 bases at J, leaving 10 bases unmatched. The CDR3 is made up of 17 amino acids. CDR3 residues: CASSQNPLAGNQETQYF. As DNA, the CDR3 is TGTGCCAGCAGCCAAAACCCCCTAGCGGGGAACCAAGAGACCCAGTACTTC. The full variable domain, its missing parts supplied by reference TRBV7-2 and TRBJ2-5, is GAGVSQSPSNKVTEKGKDVELRCDPISGHTALYWYRQSLGQGLEFLIYFQGNSAPDKSGLPSDRFSAERTGGSVSTLTIQRTQQEDSAVYLCASSQNPLAGNQETQYFGPGTRLLVL.

The chain carries TRBV19 and TRBJ1-2, with 9 bases lining up with TRBD1. The CDR3 is 16 amino acids. With 8 bases clipped from V and 4 bases from J, the junction kept 14 bases outside the gene matches. The germline V gene has CDR1 LNHDA and CDR2 SQIVND (reference sequence). The CDR3 here is CASESSGDRVPYGYTF. In DNA, the CDR3 is TGTGCCAGTGAATCCTCCGGGGACAGGGTCCCCTATGGCTACACCTTC.

The chain links TRBV29-1 to TRBJ1-1, with a tentative D call TRBD1 (5 bases). Trimming shortened V by 4 bases and J by 2 bases, and 17 bases separated the two germline ends. The CDR3 has 15 amino acids. Germline assignment: CDR1 SQVTM and CDR2 ANQGSEA. CDR3: CSVAPRTGLNTEAFF. In DNA form, the CDR3 reads TGCAGCGTTGCCCCCCGAACAGGTTTAAACACTGAAGCTTTCTTT.

Details on this clone: The sample holds other DNA sequences that translate to the same CDR3. The chain is built from TRBV6-5 and TRBJ1-1; the D is unclear. From germline, CDR1 is MNHEY and CDR2 SVGAGI. V lost 2 bases, J lost 5 bases, and 9 bases lay in between. The CDR3 runs 13 residues. CDR3 loop: CASSYGVRTEAFF. The DNA of the CDR3 is TGTGCCAGCAGTTACGGGGTAAGAACTGAAGCTTTCTTT.